The sequence of this TCR beta chain was determined in a study of cytomegalovirus exposure and HLA in healthy donors. General observations from the study: Rarity held for most TCR sequences, but there were some public TCRs that occurred in many donors. By HLA locus, TCR association rates varied in a later analysis, with DRB1 showing the most and HLA-C the fewest. Specificity for CMV antigens was confirmed in vitro for three of the CMV-associated chains. The listing of 150 or so TCR beta chains classed them as cytomegalovirus-associated.

Worth noting for this clone: Its cognate antigen is unknown.

PCR primers comprised 60 Vbeta and 13 Jbeta primers. Data came from immunoSEQ multiplex PCR; TCRdb stores just in-frame clones and leaves some out. Altogether 95,000 to 150,000 clones are present, more than 60% being singletons, with the ten largest covering 8% to 9%. The J segment lost 2 bases and the V segment lost 4 bases, leaving 3 bases of the junction unmatched. This CDR3 has 14 residues. Looked up from germline, CDR1 is SGHNT and CDR2 is YYREEE (reference sequence). The source is a woman aged 40 to 55 in good health and CMV-seropositive. Sequenced input: PBMCs. This rearrangement joins TRBV5-4 to TRBJ2-7; the match to TRBD2 covers 10 bases. CDR3 DNA sequence: TGTGCCAGCAGCCCTAGCGGGAGTGCCTACGAGCAGTACTTC. This encodes CASSPSGSAYEQYF.